This T cell receptor (beta chain) was identified during a study of T cell repertoires in cytomegalovirus infection. Per the germline V gene, CDR1 is KGHDR and CDR2 is SFDVKD. The CDR3 extends over 13 amino acids. Trimming shortened V by 7 bases and J by 6 bases, and 14 bases separated the two germline ends. TCRdb re-called the reads with MiXCR, one entry per CDR3 protein. The sample includes around 180,000 distinct CDR3 sequences, about 21% of them seen just once. The J gene is TRBJ1-1, the V gene TRBV24-1; a weak D match, TRBD1 (6 bases). The sequenced material came from PBMCs. This TCR was recovered from a human donor in good health (CMV status not recorded). Some clones in this sample may be carry-over from other donors' samples. CDR3 bases: TGTGCCACCAGGGATCCGGGGGCCGCTGAAGCTTTCTTT. Protein product: CATRDPGAAEAFF.